This T cell receptor (beta chain) was sequenced in a study of T cell responses to AZD1222 COVID-19 vaccine (dated by TCRdb to 2020 to 2023). Notes on the research overall: AZD1222 recipients whose second dose came at about 4 weeks and those whose second dose came at about 12 weeks were combined into one group, since spike-specific TCR depth and breadth did not differ between the two schedules. A total of approximately 230 trial participants underwent TCR sequencing, of whom some 210 received two doses of AZD1222 and around 25 received two doses of the MenACWY control vaccine. Trial participants were enrolled into age subgroups of 18-55, 56-69 and 70-plus years, which contained about 150, 28 and 57 TCR-sequenced participants, respectively. Points the paper makes about the study in general: A significant rise in spike-specific TCR breadth and depth was observed after two AZD1222 doses relative to day 0 and relative to MenACWY recipients. Conclusions about previously exposed vaccinees are limited because only six or seven AZD1222 recipients were SARS-CoV-2 seropositive at baseline. Epitopes outside the regions mutated in the B.1.351 and B.1.1.7 variants were reportedly recognized by nearly half of the unique spike-specific TCRs. Participants were mostly white British, with more females than males. The authors suggested clonal diversity may have been underestimated. CD4 TCRs associated with the vaccine covered the entire spike protein, and the dominant responses were in regions 160-218 and 743-854. No day 14 peak-response samples were available, so repertoires were characterized only after the peak T cell response. In the small 56-69-year group, the increase in depth fell short of significance, most likely because of low power.

The CDR3 regions of human TCRbeta chains were analyzed by immunosequencing. In the source study's methods: TCRs in the repertoires were matched against a reference library of SARS-CoV-2-specific TCRs that had been generated with the MIRA antigen-specificity platform. Breadth was defined as the fraction of unique TCRs that were SARS-CoV-2-associated. Depth was defined as the fraction of total T cells that were SARS-CoV-2-associated. Each spike-specific TCR was assigned to its reactive spike region and to a CD4 or CD8 class using the MIRA data. Log10-transformed breadth and depth values were compared by one-way ANOVA with Sidak's multiple comparisons tests. TCRdb carries this immuneACCESS record with in-frame sequences only. Its versions omit some clonotypes, under half of them owing to an unresolved V gene in the studies checked, with the rest unexplained. Clone size and V and J calls were adopted from that table, with D and trimming inferred from the DNA. In this sample the table shows more than 85,000 clones, 91% of which occur a single time. Of the sample, around 6.8% falls within the top ten clones.

V and J lose 7 bases and 1 base, and a span of 11 bases separates them. Spanning cysteine to phenylalanine, the CDR3 consists of 14 amino acids. The DNA shown is the 42-base CDR3, in frame from base 1. According to the germline V gene (reference sequence), CDR1 reads LNHNV and CDR2 reads YYDKDF. On this clone: Its binding antigen is unknown. No base quality information exists; no much larger clone differs at one position.

The time point tag for this specimen amounts to: baseline before first vaccination. Samples from vaccinated people were obtained from the UK trials COV001 and COV002, which included a single-blind randomized controlled phase 2/3 trial of AZD1222 (ChAdOx1 nCoV-19) in healthy adults. For TCRbeta chain sequencing, PBMC samples were collected from trial participants at day 0 and at day 28 after the second dose. The receptor was isolated from an adult in good health. Sequenced here: peripheral blood, sampled on day 0 of AZD1222 vaccination. The rearranged chain carries TRBV15 and TRBJ1-5, with the D gene too uncertain to name. The nucleotides read TGTGCCACCAAGGGCCCGGGGAGCAATCAGCCCCAGCATTTT. Its coded protein is CATKGPGSNQPQHF. Reference TRBV15 and TRBJ1-5 proteins supply the regions before and after the CDR3; the full variable domain is: DAMVIQNPRYQVTQFGKPVTLSCSQTLNHNVMYWYQQKSSQAPKLLFHYYDKDFNNEADTPDNFQSRRPNTSFCFLDIRSPGLGDTAMYLCATKGPGSNQPQHFGDGTRLSIL.